Each of the 8 T cell receptor beta chains below was sequenced from the same sample in a study of T cell responses to AZD1222 COVID-19 vaccine. Some clones are missing from TCRdb's copy, which holds only in-frame ones; the method was immunoSEQ multiplex PCR. The table includes hundreds of thousands of clones, just over 90% detected once. The sequences come from peripheral blood, collected on day 0 of MenACWY control vaccination. The receptors were gathered from an adult in good health.

The rearrangement uses TRBV7-2 and TRBJ2-5; 9 nucleotides line up with TRBD1. The CDR3 sequence is 15 residues long. Per germline, CDR1 SGHTA and CDR2 FQGNSA. Germline trimming cut 5 bases from V and 4 bases from J; bases unmatched to any gene: 8. The CDR3 here is CASSPHRGPGETQYF. In nucleotides, the CDR3 is TGTGCCAGCAGCCCACACAGGGGGCCGGGAGAGACCCAGTACTTC.

J is TRBJ1-5 and V is TRBV18; no clear D gene. V gave up 1 base and J gave up 8 bases, with 9 bases separating them. Germline V CDR1 and CDR2: KGHSH, LQKENI. The CDR3 is made up of 13 amino acids. CDR3 DNA: TGTGCCAGCTCACCACGACCAAGGGAGCCCCAGCATTTT. This gives the protein CASSPRPREPQHF.

The V gene is TRBV30, the J gene TRBJ1-2, with D perhaps TRBD1 (5 bases). The germline V gene encodes CDR1 GTSNPN and CDR2 SVGIG (reference sequence). The CDR3 runs 15 residues. V was pared by 0 bases and J by 4 bases, with 15 bases between. The CDR3 nucleotides read TGTGCCTGGAGTGTGGGTCTACCTGGGGGCTATGGCTACACCTTC. Protein sequence: CAWSVGLPGGYGYTF.

The chain has TRBV5-1 and TRBJ1-4, with TRBD1 identical over 7 bases. The germline V gene has CDR1 SGHRS and CDR2 YFSETQ. V was clipped by 0 bases and J by 7 bases; unmatched bases: 3. CDR3 length: 14 amino acids. CDR3 bases: TGCGCCAGCAGCTTGGGCAGGGGGTCTGAAAAACTGTTTTTT. It codes for CASSLGRGSEKLFF.

This chain links TRBV6-1 with TRBJ1-4, with TRBD1 matching 7 bases. The CDR3 has 17 residues. The ends lost 4 bases at V and 0 bases at J; junction bases unmatched: 8. Germline lookup yields CDR1 MNHNS and CDR2 SASEGT. The CDR3 coding sequence is TGTGCCAGCAGTGGTTCCCTCACAGGGGCAACTAATGAAAAACTGTTTTTT. Protein product: CASSGSLTGATNEKLFF.

This rearrangement joins TRBV18 to TRBJ1-4; 10 bases fit TRBD1. The CDR3 consists of 15 residues. Unmatched junction bases numbered 10, after V lost 7 bases and J lost 8 bases. Germline CDR1 is KGHSH and CDR2 is LQKENI. The CDR3 reads CASFARTGGSEKLFF. CDR3 DNA: TGTGCCAGCTTTGCCAGGACAGGGGGATCCGAAAAACTGTTTTTT.

J is TRBJ2-5 and V is TRBV19, with unresolved D. Germline CDR1 LNHDA, CDR2 SQIVND (reference sequence). The CDR3 length is 16 residues. Trimming removed 6 bases from V and 5 bases from J, with 22 bases in between. In DNA, the CDR3 is TGTGCCAGTAGACGTGCTGCCGCGCCTTTAAGGGAGACCCAGTACTTC. Its translation: CASRRAAAPLRETQYF.

CDR3 nucleotides: TGTGCCAGCAGCTTAGCTTGGGGGTCGAGCACTGAAGCTTTCTTT. Translating gives CASSLAWGSSTEAFF. The chain recombines TRBV7-9 with TRBJ1-1, with D perhaps TRBD1 (5 bases). The germline gives CDR1 SEHNR, CDR2 FQNEAQ (reference sequence). The CDR3 runs 15 residues. The V end lost 0 bases, the J end lost 4 bases, and 12 bases lay between the germline ends. The whole variable domain, filled in from reference TRBV7-9 and TRBJ1-1, reads DTGVSQNPRHKITKRGQNVTFRCDPISEHNRLYWYRQTLGQGPEFLTYFQNEAQLEKSRLLSDRFSAERPKGSFSTLEIQRTEQGDSAMYLCASSLAWGSSTEAFFGQGTRLTVV.